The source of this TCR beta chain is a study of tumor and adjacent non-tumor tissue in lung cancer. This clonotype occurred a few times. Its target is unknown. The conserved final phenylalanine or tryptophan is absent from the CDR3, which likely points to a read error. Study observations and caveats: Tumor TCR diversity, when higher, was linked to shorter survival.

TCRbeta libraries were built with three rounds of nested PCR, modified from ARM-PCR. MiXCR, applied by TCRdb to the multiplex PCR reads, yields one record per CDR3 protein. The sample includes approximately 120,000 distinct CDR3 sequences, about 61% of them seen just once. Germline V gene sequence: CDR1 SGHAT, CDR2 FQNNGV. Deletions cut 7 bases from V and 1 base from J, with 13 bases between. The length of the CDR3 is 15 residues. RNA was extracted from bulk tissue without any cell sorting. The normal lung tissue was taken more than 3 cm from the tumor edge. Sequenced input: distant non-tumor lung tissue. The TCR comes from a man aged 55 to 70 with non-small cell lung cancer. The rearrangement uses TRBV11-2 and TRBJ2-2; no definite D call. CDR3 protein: CASNQWRMNTGELFL. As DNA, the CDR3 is TGTGCCAGCAACCAATGGCGGATGAACACCGGGGAGCTGTTTTTA.